This T cell receptor (beta chain) was retrieved from a study of post-analysis software for immune sequencing data. General study points: TRBV5-6, TRBV5-1 and TRBV20-1 belonged to a set of about five TRBV segments that were more frequent in patients than controls.

cDNA libraries for TCR beta contained unique molecular identifiers. T cells numbering about 0.9 to 10 million yielded cDNA molecules that totaled about 500,000. Each CDR3 protein gets one entry after TCRdb re-called the PCR reads with MiXCR. This table holds hundreds of thousands of distinct CDR3 sequences, less than 35% found once. Note on this clonotype: What it recognizes is unknown.

CDR1 and CDR2 from the germline V gene are MDHEN and SYDVKM. The V and J ends lost 4 bases and 7 bases, in that order; junction bases with no gene match: 15. The CDR3 is 17 amino acids. The TCR sequence derives from a girl aged 10 to 17 with multiple sclerosis. The chain combines TRBV28 with TRBJ1-5, with TRBD1 matching over 8 bases. Material for sequencing was blood. The CDR3 coding sequence is TGTGCCAGCAGTTGGGGGGGCAGGGGGCCTCCAAGCCAGCCCCAGCATTTT. It specifies CASSWGGRGPPSQPQHF.